This TCR beta chain was observed in a study of persistence of HIV-infected CD4 T cells. An overlapping HIV-1 Gag peptide pool stimulated these cells at 0.95 to 1 ug/peptide/mL. Sorting selected CD4+ T cells upregulating both CD40 ligand and CD69. PBMCs were depleted of CD8+ T cells before stimulation. Sequencing used immunoSEQ version 4 in survey mode. Produced via immunoSEQ multiplex PCR; TCRdb's table is partial and in-frame only. Of about 32,000 clones listed, 65% to 75% are singletons. The germline gives CDR1 MRHNA, CDR2 SNTAGT. The CDR3 covers 17 residues. The V gene lost 2 bases and the J gene lost 4 bases, with 18 bases spanning the gap. A note on this clone: What it recognizes is unknown.

Here the sequenced sample was CD4+ T cells sorted from PBMCs after 18-hour stimulation, taken from a patient who received antiretroviral therapy. This TCR came from an adult man with HIV who was CMV-seropositive. This chain connects TRBV6-4 to TRBJ1-5; TRBD1 is a possible D gene (5 bases). CDR3 residues: CASSDDPPGAGNQPQHF. The CDR3 DNA reads as TGTGCCAGCAGTGACGACCCCCCCGGGGCCGGGAATCAGCCCCAGCATTTT.